This TCR beta chain was profiled in a study of blood T cells in healthy people across ages (dated by TCRdb to the mid-2010s). Notes on the research overall: In model experiments, template switching captured roughly one uniquely barcoded TCR beta cDNA molecule for every two T cells. Using deep sequencing normalized with unique cDNA molecular identifiers, the study measured how TCR beta repertoire diversity changes with age. The donors were divided into four age groups: young (average around 16 years), middle-aged (about 41), aged (approximately 64) and long-lived (roughly 82). Donors of different ages were randomly distributed across sequencing lanes to avoid experimental bias. Using the same blood draw, the study looked at two additional independent replicas of 1 million unique cDNA reads for two donors, one aged 18 to 30 and the other aged 80 or older. General findings and caveats noted by the study authors: Compared with the aged group, the long-lived group had more naive CD4+ T cells, fewer expanded clones and increased TCR diversity, suggesting age selection. Observed TCR beta diversity per million T cells fell roughly linearly with age, and a significant reduction was already apparent by age roughly 40. Conclusive comparison of naive and antigen-experienced compartments was prevented by the profiling of bulk unsorted PBMCs. There was a strong correlation between observed TCR beta diversity and the percentage of naive T cells measured by flow cytometry. Estimates of total diversity based on one million sequenced T cells were considered lower bounds and underestimates. Because donor CMV infection status was unknown, age-related changes in expanded clonotypes were potentially confounded.

V lost 0 bases and J lost 7 bases, and the count of bases not matched to a germline gene is 9. The germline V gene (reference sequence) provides CDR1 LGHDT and CDR2 YNNKEL. Reading from cysteine to phenylalanine, the CDR3 counts 17 amino acids. CDR3 DNA only is kept here, 51 bases in frame from base 1. This clonotype has more than one count but fewer than ten. The antigen it binds to is not known. Per-base quality was not reported, and no clone a single base away is much larger than it. Libraries came from 5' RACE. Sequencing relied on an Illumina HiSeq 2500. A second PCR of about 7 to 12 cycles was run with a J-beta primer mix and a sample-barcoded 5' primer. A template-switch 5' adaptor carrying 12 random nucleotides introduced a unique molecular identifier onto each TCR beta cDNA molecule. Each sample yielded at least 3 million CDR3-containing paired-end reads. The Mint cDNA synthesis kit, primed by a TRBC-specific oligonucleotide, was used to synthesize first-strand cDNA from all RNA. After uracil-DNA glycosylase treatment, a first 18-cycle PCR used universal primers M1SS and BC2_uni_R on all cDNA. In the original analysis: Each sample was normalized by randomly selecting 1 million high-quality reads, each carrying a distinct molecular identifier. Instead of being binned into consensus sequences, reads that shared molecular identifiers were thrown out. MiTCR, run with a Q25 quality threshold and the strictest error-elimination algorithm, handled CDR3 identification, clonotype clustering and error correction. A nonparametric unseen species model with Euler transformation was used to estimate a lower bound on total TCR beta diversity. TCRdb applied fastp at Q25 and MiXCR to the public reads, then kept only in-frame beta chains. For every CDR3 protein sequence, its rows merge into one entry that carries the most common genes and DNA. The V and J calls follow TCRdb's processing rather than the paper's. The sample table shows about 1.5 million distinct CDR3 sequences, and 40% to 45% are seen once. Clones ranked in the top ten supply about 3.8% of the sample.

The approximately 40 donors, aged 6 to 90 years, were systemically healthy Caucasian individuals from Russia. Each donor gave approximately 9.3 milliliters of peripheral blood, collected into EDTA-treated Vacutainer tubes. PBMCs were isolated by Ficoll-Paque density-gradient centrifugation, with at least 6.5 million obtained per sample. Trizol reagent was used to extract total RNA from PBMCs, with at least 6 micrograms per sample. Naive CD45RAhigh/CD27high T cell percentages were measured by flow cytometry on a PBMC aliquot from every donor. The sequence joins TRBV3-1 to TRBJ2-1; 10 bases in the junction line up with TRBD2. The sequencing input was blood. This clonotype was obtained from a woman between 18 and 29 years old in good health. The bases read TGTGCCAGCAGCCAAGAGTTCCGAGCGGGAGGGGAGAATGAGCAGTTCTTC. The encoded protein is CASSQEFRAGGENEQFF.